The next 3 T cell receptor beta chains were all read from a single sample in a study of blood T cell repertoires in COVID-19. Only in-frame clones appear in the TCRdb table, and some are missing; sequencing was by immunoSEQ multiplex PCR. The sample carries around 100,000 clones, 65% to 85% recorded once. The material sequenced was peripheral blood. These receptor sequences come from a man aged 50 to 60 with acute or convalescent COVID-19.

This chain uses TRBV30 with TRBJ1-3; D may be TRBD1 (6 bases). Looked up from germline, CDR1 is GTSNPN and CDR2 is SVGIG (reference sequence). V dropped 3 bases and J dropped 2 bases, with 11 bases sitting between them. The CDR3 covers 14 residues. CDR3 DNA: TGTGCCTGGAGATGGTCAGGGGCTGGAAACACCATATATTTT. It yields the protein CAWRWSGAGNTIYF.

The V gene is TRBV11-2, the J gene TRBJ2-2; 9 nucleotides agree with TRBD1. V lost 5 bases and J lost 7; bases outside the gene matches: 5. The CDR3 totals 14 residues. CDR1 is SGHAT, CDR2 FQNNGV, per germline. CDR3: CASSPRQGVGELFF. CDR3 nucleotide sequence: TGTGCCAGCAGCCCAAGACAGGGGGTCGGGGAGCTGTTTTTT. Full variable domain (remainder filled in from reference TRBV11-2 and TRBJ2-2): EAGVAQSPRYKIIEKRQSVAFWCNPISGHATLYWYQQILGQGPKLLIQFQNNGVVDDSQLPKDRFSAERLKGVDSTLKIQPAKLEDSAVYLCASSPRQGVGELFFGEGSRLTVL.

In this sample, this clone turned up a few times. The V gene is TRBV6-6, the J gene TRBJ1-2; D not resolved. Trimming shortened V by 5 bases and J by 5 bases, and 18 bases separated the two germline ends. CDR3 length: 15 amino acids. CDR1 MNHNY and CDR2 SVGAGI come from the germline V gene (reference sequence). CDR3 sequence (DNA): TGTGCCAGCAGTCCCCGTCGGGAATCGTATTATGGCTACACCTTC. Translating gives CASSPRRESYYGYTF.